The 25 T cell receptor beta chains below were found in one sample sequenced in a study of preoperative IRX-2 immunotherapy in early breast cancer. Noted treatment: preoperative locoregional IRX-2 cytokine immunotherapy. The protocol was immunoSEQ multiplex PCR, while the TCRdb copy is restricted to in-frame clones and leaves out a portion. The data show 20,000 to 30,000 clones, around 75% seen once. This specimen was lymph node tissue, taken before IRX-2 immunotherapy. Receptors were obtained from a human donor with breast cancer.

This chain uses TRBV6-8 with TRBJ2-2; D not resolved. The CDR3 length is 12 residues. Deletions cut 5 bases from V and 3 bases from J, with 4 bases between. CDR1 and CDR2 from the germline V gene are MNHGY and SAAAGT. This CDR3 is CASSRDTGELFF. CDR3 DNA sequence: TGTGCCAGCAGTAGAGACACCGGGGAGCTGTTTTTT.

This clone showed up just a few times. The genes are TRBV11-3 and TRBJ1-6; 8 bases fit TRBD1. The germline gives CDR1 SGHNT, CDR2 YENEEA. The junction had 1 base not matched to a gene; V was cut back by 3 bases and J by 6 bases. The CDR3 is 14 amino acids. CDR3 loop: CASSFGQGNSPLHF. The CDR3 DNA follows: TGTGCCAGCAGCTTCGGACAGGGTAATTCACCCCTCCACTTT.

This CDR3 is CASSLGIAGRQETQYF. The CDR3 region has the DNA TGTGCCAGCAGCTTAGGAATAGCGGGCAGACAAGAGACCCAGTACTTC. The V and J genes are TRBV11-3 and TRBJ2-5, with 7 bases fitting TRBD2. The ends lost 1 base at V and 2 bases at J; junction bases unmatched: 7. The germline CDR1 and CDR2 sequences are SGHNT and YENEEA. The CDR3 contains 16 residues. The complete variable domain, with remaining parts taken from reference TRBV11-3 and TRBJ2-5, reads EAGVVQSPRYKIIEKKQPVAFWCNPISGHNTLYWYLQNLGQGPELLIRYENEEAVDDSQLPKDRFSAERLKGVDSTLKIQPAELGDSAVYLCASSLGIAGRQETQYFGPGTRLLVL.

This chain connects TRBV10-2 to TRBJ1-1; 7 bases map to TRBD1. The J segment lost 1 base and the V segment lost 5 bases, leaving 7 bases of the junction unmatched. The CDR3 has 15 amino acids. Germline V gene data show CDR1 as WSHSY and CDR2 as SAAADI. In DNA form, the CDR3 reads TGCGCCAGCAGTCCCAGGGGGGGTGGGAACACTGAAGCTTTCTTT. Its translation: CASSPRGGGNTEAFF.

This chain joins TRBV19 and TRBJ1-1, with 9 positions matching TRBD1. Germline CDR1 reads LNHDA; CDR2 reads SQIVND (reference sequence). J gave up 5 bases and V 5 bases, and 3 bases lay outside the gene matches. The CDR3 sequence is 13 residues long. Here the CDR3 DNA reads TGTGCCAGTAGTCGGACAGGGGAAACTGAAGCTTTCTTT. This translates into CASSRTGETEAFF.

The chain is built from TRBV28 and TRBJ2-7; 8 bases match TRBD2. With V trimmed by 6 bases and J by 3 bases, 7 bases remained unmatched. Germline CDR1 reads MDHEN; CDR2 reads SYDVKM. This CDR3 comprises 14 residues. The chain's CDR3 is CASRTGGTYYEQYF. CDR3 DNA sequence: TGTGCCAGCAGGACGGGGGGGACCTACTACGAGCAGTACTTC.

The rearrangement joins TRBV7-6 to TRBJ2-1; TRBD2 matches 7 bases. The CDR3 is made up of 15 amino acids. Germline loops: CDR1 SGHVS, CDR2 FNYEAQ. Trimming at V came to 8 bases and at J to 2 bases, leaving 9 bases not matched to a gene. The CDR3 bases are TGTGCCAGCCGTAATCCGGGACTAACCTACAATGAGCAGTTCTTC. Encoded protein: CASRNPGLTYNEQFF.

This clone was picked up one time. This chain connects TRBV7-6 to TRBJ2-1; 15 bases align to TRBD2. Per the germline V gene, CDR1 is SGHVS and CDR2 is FNYEAQ. The CDR3 runs 16 residues. Trimming removed 5 bases from V and 7 bases from J; junction bases left unmatched: 6. Written as DNA, the CDR3 is TGTGCCAGCAGCGAAAGGACTAGCGGGGGGGGAAATGAGCAGTTCTTC. Translating gives CASSERTSGGGNEQFF.

The rearrangement uses TRBV14 and TRBJ2-7; 8 bases map to TRBD1. This CDR3 contains 15 residues. The germline gives CDR1 SGHDN, CDR2 FVKESK. V shed 1 base and J 1 base; nucleotides not matched to a gene: 3. Written as DNA, the CDR3 is TGTGCCAGCAGCCAAGTTACAGGGGGTTCCTACGAGCAGTACTTC. Its protein is CASSQVTGGSYEQYF.

The V call is TRBV29-1, the J call TRBJ1-2; 8 positions match TRBD1. V lost 2 bases to trimming and J lost 4 bases; unmatched junction nucleotides: 6. Germline V gives CDR1 SQVTM, CDR2 ANQGSEA. The CDR3 is 14 amino acids. The CDR3 DNA follows: TGCAGCGTTGAACCCAGGGGGCACGGCTATGGCTACACCTTC. This translates into CSVEPRGHGYGYTF. The full variable domain, its missing parts supplied by reference TRBV29-1 and TRBJ1-2, is SAVISQKPSRDICQRGTSLTIQCQVDSQVTMMFWYRQQPGQSLTLIATANQGSEATYESGFVIDKFPISRPNLTFSTLTVSNMSPEDSSIYLCSVEPRGHGYGYTFGSGTRLTVV.

This chain connects TRBV29-1 to TRBJ2-1; 9 nucleotides agree with TRBD2. Germline V gene lookup returns CDR1 SQVTM and CDR2 ANQGSEA. After removal of 3 bases from V and 6 bases from J, the junction contained 9 bases not matched to a gene. The length of the CDR3 is 15 residues. CDR3 nucleotide sequence: TGCAGCGTTGAGGTTCTTGCGGGGGGGCCCAATGAGCAGTTCTTC. Amino acids: CSVEVLAGGPNEQFF.

The genes are TRBV19 and TRBJ1-5, with 7 bases that match TRBD1. J lost 0 bases, V lost 7 bases, and 15 bases had no gene match. This CDR3 has 18 amino acids. Germline CDR1 and CDR2: LNHDA and SQIVND (reference sequence). CDR3 amino acids: CASTKNRQGTYSNQPQHF. The CDR3 nucleotides read TGTGCCAGTACTAAGAACCGACAGGGAACCTATAGCAATCAGCCCCAGCATTTT. Combining the CDR3 with reference TRBV19 and TRBJ1-5 gives the whole variable domain DGGITQSPKYLFRKEGQNVTLSCEQNLNHDAMYWYRQDPGQGLRLIYYSQIVNDFQKGDIAEGYSVSREKKESFPLTVTSAQKNPTAFYLCASTKNRQGTYSNQPQHFGDGTRLSIL.

CDR3 in amino acids: CASSAEGGNTEAFF. CDR3 nucleotides: TGTGCCAGCAGTGCCGAGGGGGGGAACACTGAAGCTTTCTTT. The V call is TRBV6-4, the J call TRBJ1-1; weak D call: TRBD1 (6 bases). Germline loops: CDR1 MRHNA, CDR2 SNTAGT. The CDR3 covers 14 residues. The ends were cut back, 4 bases at V and 1 base at J, with 10 bases in the middle.

V gene TRBV5-1 combines with J gene TRBJ2-2; 7 positions agree with TRBD1. CDR1 is SGHRS, CDR2 YFSETQ, per germline. The CDR3 spans 15 residues. The trim removed 3 bases at V and 2 bases at J, leaving 4 bases unmatched. As DNA, the CDR3 is TGCGCCAGCAGCTGGGGACAGCCTAACACCGGGGAGCTGTTTTTT. It codes for CASSWGQPNTGELFF.

The chain couples TRBV11-3 to TRBJ2-7; 8 bases are shared with TRBD2. This CDR3 has 15 residues. Unmatched junction bases numbered 6, after V lost 1 base and J lost 4 bases. Germline V gene data show CDR1 as SGHNT and CDR2 as YENEEA. The CDR3: CASSLGRGAMYEQYF. The CDR3 DNA reads as TGTGCCAGCAGCTTAGGGCGGGGGGCTATGTACGAGCAGTACTTC. Full variable domain (outside the CDR3, taken from reference TRBV11-3 and TRBJ2-7): EAGVVQSPRYKIIEKKQPVAFWCNPISGHNTLYWYLQNLGQGPELLIRYENEEAVDDSQLPKDRFSAERLKGVDSTLKIQPAELGDSAVYLCASSLGRGAMYEQYFGPGTRLTVT.

The chain couples TRBV19 to TRBJ1-2, with no clear D. Germline-derived CDR1 and CDR2 are LNHDA and SQIVND (reference sequence). This CDR3 has 15 residues. V shed 3 bases and J shed 4 bases, with 15 bases lying between them. This CDR3 is CASSIGLAISYGYTF. DNA for the CDR3: TGTGCCAGTAGTATCGGTCTAGCGATTTCCTATGGCTACACCTTC.

The rearrangement joins TRBV30 to TRBJ1-1, with a possible D match to TRBD1 (5 bases). V shed 2 bases and J shed 0 bases, with 7 bases lying between them. This CDR3 comprises 13 residues. Germline V lookup: CDR1 GTSNPN, CDR2 SVGIG (reference sequence). This CDR3 is CAWSRGMNTEAFF. CDR3 nucleotides: TGTGCCTGGAGTAGGGGCATGAACACTGAAGCTTTCTTT. The full variable domain, rest sourced from reference TRBV30 and TRBJ1-1, is SQTIHQWPATLVQPVGSPLSLECTVEGTSNPNLYWYRQAAGRGLQLLFYSVGIGQISSEVPQNLSASRPQDRQFILSSKKLLLSDSGFYLCAWSRGMNTEAFFGQGTRLTVV.

A few counts support this clone. This chain joins TRBV18 and TRBJ2-2; D is undetermined. Deletions cut 3 bases from V and 3 bases from J, with 11 bases between. Germline CDR1 reads KGHSH; CDR2 reads LQKENI. The CDR3 length is 15 residues. In nucleotides, the CDR3 is TGTGCCAGCTCACCGTTTCACGGCTACACCGGGGAGCTGTTTTTT. Its protein product is CASSPFHGYTGELFF.

The V and J genes are TRBV7-6 and TRBJ2-6, with a possible D match to TRBD1 (5 bases). Trimming cost V 4 bases and J 0 bases, with 10 bases left between them. The CDR3 has 16 residues. Germline CDR1 is SGHVS and CDR2 is FNYEAQ. The CDR3 DNA reads TGTGCCAGCAGCTACGACAGTCTCTCTGGGGCCAACGTCCTGACTTTC. It translates to CASSYDSLSGANVLTF. Combining the CDR3 with reference TRBV7-6 and TRBJ2-6 gives the whole variable domain GAGVSQSPRYKVTKRGQDVALRCDPISGHVSLYWYRQALGQGPEFLTYFNYEAQQDKSGLPNDRFSAERPEGSISTLTIQRTEQRDSAMYRCASSYDSLSGANVLTFGAGSRLTVL.

This clone has a single count. The chain's CDR3 is CASNGQSRWTNYGYTF. DNA of the CDR3: TGTGCCAGTAACGGACAGTCACGGTGGACTAACTATGGCTACACCTTC. The chain is built from TRBV28 and TRBJ1-2; TRBD1 might be the D (6 bases). Trimming removed 9 bases at V and 0 bases at J, with 20 bases between. The CDR3 extends over 16 amino acids. Per germline, CDR1 MDHEN and CDR2 SYDVKM.

The chain employs TRBV28 and TRBJ1-5, with 9 nucleotides matching TRBD1. This CDR3 contains 16 residues. Germline V gene lookup returns CDR1 MDHEN and CDR2 SYDVKM. V lost 4 bases, J lost 1 base, and 5 bases stayed unmatched. DNA for the CDR3: TGTGCCAGCAGTTCGGAAGGACAGGGGAGCAATCAGCCCCAGCATTTT. Its translation is CASSSEGQGSNQPQHF.

This chain connects TRBV28 to TRBJ1-5; unclear D gene. The V gene's germline CDR1 is MDHEN and CDR2 SYDVKM. V lost 3 bases to trimming and J lost 4 bases, with 4 bases between them. This CDR3 is built from 12 residues. The CDR3 loop reads CASSFSNQPQHF. CDR3 sequence (DNA): TGTGCCAGCAGTTTTTCGAATCAGCCCCAGCATTTT. Using reference TRBV28 and TRBJ1-5 for the parts outside the CDR3, the full variable domain is DVKVTQSSRYLVKRTGEKVFLECVQDMDHENMFWYRQDPGLGLRLIYFSYDVKMKEKGDIPEGYSVSREKKERFSLILESASTNQTSMYLCASSFSNQPQHFGDGTRLSIL.

The chain couples TRBV6-8 to TRBJ2-7; D tentatively fits TRBD1 or TRBD2 (5 bases each). Between the trimmed V and J ends, which lost 0 bases and 6 bases, there was a span of 12 bases. CDR1 and CDR2 from the germline V gene are MNHGY and SAAAGT. The CDR3 has 14 residues. The CDR3 DNA sequence: TGTGCCAGCAGTTACTCAGGGACGGTGATCGAGCAGTACTTC. Its protein is CASSYSGTVIEQYF.

This clone was seen more than once but under ten times. The V gene is TRBV6-8, the J gene TRBJ1-6, with D perhaps matching TRBD1 (6 bases). The germline V gene encodes CDR1 MNHGY and CDR2 SAAAGT. Trimming pared 0 bases from V and 9 bases from J, leaving 12 bases between. The CDR3 spans 15 residues. The CDR3 region has the DNA TGTGCCAGCAGTTACTCGGTCAGGGGAGGTTCACCCCTCCACTTT. Its protein is CASSYSVRGGSPLHF.

This clone was seen a handful of times. The V call is TRBV6-8, the J call TRBJ2-3; D remains unclear. This CDR3 has 16 residues. The germline V and J ends were trimmed by 4 bases and 0 bases, with 14 bases remaining between them. Germline V lookup: CDR1 MNHGY, CDR2 SAAAGT. CDR3 sequence reads: CASSSTSYFSTDTQYF. The CDR3 DNA reads TGTGCCAGCAGTTCAACCTCGTATTTTAGCACAGATACGCAGTATTTT.